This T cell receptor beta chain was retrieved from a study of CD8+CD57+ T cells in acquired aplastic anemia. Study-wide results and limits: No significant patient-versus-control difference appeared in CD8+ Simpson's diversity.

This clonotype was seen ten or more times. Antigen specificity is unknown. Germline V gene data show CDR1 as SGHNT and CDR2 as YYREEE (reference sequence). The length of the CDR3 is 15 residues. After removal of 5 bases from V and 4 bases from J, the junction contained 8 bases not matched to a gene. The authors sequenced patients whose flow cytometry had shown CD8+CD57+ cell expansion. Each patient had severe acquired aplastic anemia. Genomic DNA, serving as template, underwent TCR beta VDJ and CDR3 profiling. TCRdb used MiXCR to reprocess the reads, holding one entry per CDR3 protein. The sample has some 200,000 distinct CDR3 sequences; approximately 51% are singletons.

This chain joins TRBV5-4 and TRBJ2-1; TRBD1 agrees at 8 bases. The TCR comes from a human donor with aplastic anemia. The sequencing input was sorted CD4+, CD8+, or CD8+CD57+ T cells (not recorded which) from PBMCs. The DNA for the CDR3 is TGTGCCAGCAGGATGGACAGGGCGCTTTACAATGAGCAGTTCTTC. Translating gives CASRMDRALYNEQFF.